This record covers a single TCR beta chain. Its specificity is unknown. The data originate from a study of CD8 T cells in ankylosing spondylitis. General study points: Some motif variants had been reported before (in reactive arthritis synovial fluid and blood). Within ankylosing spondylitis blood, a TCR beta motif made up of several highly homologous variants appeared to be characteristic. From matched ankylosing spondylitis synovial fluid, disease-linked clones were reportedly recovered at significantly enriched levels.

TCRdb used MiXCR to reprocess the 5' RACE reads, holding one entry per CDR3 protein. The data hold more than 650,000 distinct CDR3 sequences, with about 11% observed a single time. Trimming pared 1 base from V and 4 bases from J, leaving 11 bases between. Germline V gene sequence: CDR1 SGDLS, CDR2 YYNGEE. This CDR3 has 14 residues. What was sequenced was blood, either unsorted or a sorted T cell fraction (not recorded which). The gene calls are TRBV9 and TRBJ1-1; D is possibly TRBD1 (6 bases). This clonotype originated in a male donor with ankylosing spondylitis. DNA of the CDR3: TGTGCCAGCAGCGTAACAGGGAGGAGCACTGAAGCTTTCTTT. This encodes CASSVTGRSTEAFF.